These T cell receptor beta chains were read from a single sample in a study of PD-L1 blockade in urothelial cancer. Sequencing used immunoSEQ multiplex PCR; TCRdb keeps in-frame clones, though not all of them. The sample includes 100,000 to 150,000 clones, approximately 84% of them seen just once. The sequences come from PBMCs, collected around atezolizumab (anti-PD-L1) treatment. The receptors were gathered from a man over 45 with urothelial cancer. CDR3s include the opening cysteine and the closing phenylalanine or tryptophan. D genes are given only for firm matches. Expanded clones are given a class, and other clones once, few, many or no size at all.

TRBV28,-,TRBJ1-2,-,CASEGLNYGYTF
TRBV2,TRBD1,TRBJ1-5,-,CASSTTGDQPQHF
TRBV6-5,-,TRBJ2-7,-,CASRTGYEQYF
TRBV9,-,TRBJ1-5,-,CASSVSPTPQAGQPQHF
TRBV5-1,-,TRBJ2-1,once,CASTEGGGRPGYNEQFF
TRBV28,TRBD1,TRBJ2-7,-,CASSLGGQGSREQYF
TRBV5-1,TRBD2,TRBJ2-2,-,CASRGLASTGELFF
TRBV15,-,TRBJ2-6,-,CATSRPWAGKDSGANVLTF
TRBV7-6,-,TRBJ1-6,-,CASGGQTYNSPLHF
TRBV5-4,TRBD2,TRBJ2-1,-,CASSLRTSGLNEQFF
TRBV28,TRBD1,TRBJ1-2,-,CASGVGTVQGYTF
TRBV5-1,TRBD1,TRBJ2-7,-,CASSFSSGDSEQYF
TRBV7-2,-,TRBJ1-1,-,CASSAQMNTEAFF
TRBV14,TRBD2,TRBJ2-1,-,CASSQAKVLAGDNEQFF
TRBV27,-,TRBJ1-5,-,CASSRRDNQPQHF
TRBV29-1,TRBD1,TRBJ2-7,-,CSGRQGGSYEQYF
TRBV18,TRBD1,TRBJ2-3,-,CASSDQGQGADTQYF
TRBV5-4,TRBD2,TRBJ2-1,-,CASSRGAGGPKYEQFF
TRBV28,-,TRBJ1-1,-,CASSLERTQNTEAFF
TRBV18,TRBD1,TRBJ2-5,-,CASSPYRGQETQYF
TRBV5-1,TRBD1,TRBJ1-4,-,CASSLQGLNEKLFF
TRBV4-1,-,TRBJ2-1,-,CASSQDPYNEQFF
TRBV10-3,TRBD2,TRBJ2-1,-,CAISESSGRAFDEQFF
TRBV6-6,-,TRBJ2-2,-,CASSFQGPRPAGELFF
TRBV25-1,TRBD1,TRBJ1-4,-,CASSDYPGTGSEKLFF
TRBV6-5,-,TRBJ1-3,-,CASSSQGGNTIYF
TRBV7-3,TRBD2,TRBJ2-1,-,CASSLRAGGEGVEQFF
TRBV10-2,TRBD1,TRBJ1-2,-,CASSEGGDSYGYTF
TRBV5-6,TRBD2,TRBJ2-5,-,CASSFWQSGVKTQYF
TRBV9,-,TRBJ1-4,-,CASSVGGSRDEKLFF
TRBV2,TRBD2,TRBJ2-7,-,CASSDLGSGGSYEQYF
TRBV28,-,TRBJ1-5,-,CASSLGQGGSQPQHF
TRBV7-2,TRBD2,TRBJ2-1,-,CASSLTSGRRDEQFF
TRBV15,-,TRBJ2-3,-,CATSRGPSDDTDTQYF
TRBV19,-,TRBJ1-5,-,CASSIVGGTSNQPQHF
TRBV6-5,TRBD2,TRBJ2-7,-,CASSQRDVYEQYF
TRBV11-2,-,TRBJ2-1,-,CASSLGSWQFF
TRBV7-3,-,TRBJ2-1,-,CASSLTSGINEQFF
TRBV6-5,TRBD1,TRBJ1-2,-,CASSYTRTGPYGYTF
TRBV19,-,TRBJ2-7,-,CASKPSGPRGYEQYF
TRBV14,-,TRBJ1-1,-,CASSRETANTEAFF
TRBV4-1,TRBD2,TRBJ2-7,-,CASRTREGLNEQYF
TRBV6-6,TRBD1,TRBJ1-4,-,CASSYGQAVTEKLFF
TRBV15,-,TRBJ1-2,-,CATSRDRGTHYGYTF
TRBV5-5,-,TRBJ2-1,-,CASSGQEGLPERFF
TRBV6-4,TRBD1,TRBJ1-1,-,CASSRQGNTEAFF
TRBV18,-,TRBJ2-7,-,CASSPLGTGFPYEQYF
TRBV9,TRBD2,TRBJ2-1,-,CASSPPAGTSHEQFF
TRBV2,TRBD1,TRBJ1-2,-,CASTGGQGIDYGYTF
TRBV18,TRBD1,TRBJ1-2,once,CASSPPTGVKYGYTF
TRBV7-7,TRBD1,TRBJ2-1,-,CASSLADRASEQFF
TRBV7-2,-,TRBJ1-1,-,CASSLTSDRAEAFF
TRBV9,-,TRBJ1-6,-,CASSAQGHDSPLHF
TRBV7-2,-,TRBJ1-2,-,CASSLISTRDNFNGYTF
TRBV27,TRBD2,TRBJ2-1,-,CASSTSGSYNEQFF